The rows below give T cell receptor beta chains drawn from one sample of a study of T cell responses to AZD1222 COVID-19 vaccine. Only in-frame clones appear in the TCRdb table, and some are missing; sequencing was by immunoSEQ multiplex PCR. The profile shows about 150,000 clones, roughly 90% of them singletons. This sample comprised peripheral blood, obtained 28 days after the second AZD1222 dose. The receptors were sampled from an adult who received the AZD1222 COVID-19 vaccine. Each CDR3 is given with its conserved first and last residue. The D gene is left open where the match is weak. Clone sizes are given selectively: once, few, many, or a class where the clone is expanded.

clone_size d_call j_call v_call cdr3_aa cdr3_nt
few - TRBJ1-3 TRBV2 CASRPTGNTIYF TGTGCCAGCAGGCCGACTGGAAACACCATATATTTT
- - TRBJ1-6 TRBV7-3 CASSSRGGSPLHF TGTGCCAGCAGCTCACGGGGGGGATCACCCCTCCACTTT
- - TRBJ2-1 TRBV19 CASTPSSYNEQFF TGTGCCAGTACACCGAGCTCCTACAATGAGCAGTTCTTC
once TRBD2 TRBJ2-5 TRBV4-1 CASSQEGRAGEETQYF TGCGCCAGCAGCCAAGAAGGTAGGGCGGGAGAAGAGACCCAGTACTTC
- - TRBJ2-1 TRBV18 CASSPNFLGQFF TGTGCCAGCTCACCGAATTTTTTGGGGCAGTTCTTC
once - TRBJ1-5 TRBV24-1 CATADSDSNQPQHF TGTGCCACCGCGGACAGCGATAGCAATCAGCCCCAGCATTTT
- - TRBJ1-1 TRBV19 CASSIAQSSFF TGTGCCAGTAGTATAGCCCAATCTTCTTTCTTT
- - TRBJ1-2 TRBV14 CASSQLTAYGYTF TGTGCCAGCAGCCAACTGACAGCCTATGGCTACACCTTC
few - TRBJ2-2 TRBV4-2 CASSQDQVGVKNGELFF TGTGCCAGCAGCCAAGATCAAGTAGGAGTAAAGAACGGGGAGCTGTTTTTT
- - TRBJ1-1 TRBV7-9 CASSRQGRSTEAFF TGTGCCAGCAGCCGCCAGGGGAGAAGCACTGAAGCTTTCTTT
few - TRBJ1-1 TRBV12-3/TRBV12-4 CASSLGPEAFF TGTGCCAGCAGTTTAGGTCCAGAAGCTTTCTTT
- TRBD1 TRBJ2-7 TRBV27 CANQGAPYEQYF TGTGCCAACCAGGGGGCCCCCTACGAGCAGTACTTC
- - TRBJ2-3 TRBV6-5 CASDDRLTDTQYF TGTGCCAGCGATGACAGGCTCACAGATACGCAGTATTTT
- TRBD1 TRBJ1-1 TRBV19 CASRLQGSNTEAFF TGTGCCAGTAGATTACAGGGGTCGAACACTGAAGCTTTCTTT
- TRBD2 TRBJ2-1 TRBV24-1 CATAGQEGLAGIYNEQFF TGTGCCACCGCGGGACAGGAGGGACTAGCGGGTATCTACAATGAGCAGTTCTTC
- TRBD2 TRBJ2-1 TRBV5-1 CASGLAGGPYNEQFF TGCGCCTCGGGACTAGCGGGGGGGCCCTACAATGAGCAGTTCTTC
- - TRBJ2-5 TRBV7-2 CASSPRRGAAETQYF TGTGCCAGCAGCCCTAGGCGAGGGGCCGCGGAGACCCAGTACTTC
- TRBD1 TRBJ1-5 TRBV4-1 CASSQASGQFSQPQHF TGCGCCAGCAGCCAAGCATCGGGACAGTTTAGCCAGCCCCAGCATTTT
- TRBD2 TRBJ2-2 TRBV7-9 CASSPTSSAGELFF TGTGCCAGCAGCCCGACTAGCTCCGCCGGGGAGCTGTTTTTT
- TRBD1 TRBJ1-2 TRBV9 CASSATGANYGYTF TGTGCCAGCAGCGCGACAGGGGCTAACTATGGCTACACCTTC